Below, one TCR beta chain is given with its context. Its antigen is currently not known. The input lacks base qualities; no much larger clone sits a single base away. TCRbeta CDR3 regions were profiled with the immunoSEQ Assay using bias-controlled multiplex PCR amplification of genomic DNA. Turning to the authors' computational methods: To quantify the absolute abundance of each unique TCRbeta CDR3 region, the sequences were collapsed and filtered. Differential abundance was assessed using a binomial (Fisher-equivalent) model and a beta-binomial model in which time-dependent variance fitted from healthy donors was added. Any clone with fewer than 5 combined templates was excluded, and a clone was called differentially abundant if its Benjamini-Hochberg FDR was below 0.01. Beta-binomial variance was modeled as a function of total template count across the two samples using the form v = (b*log(k)+a)^2. In TCRdb, the immuneACCESS table is reduced to in-frame sequences with V and J assigned. These tables do not hold every clone; where another copy was compared, an unresolved V gene accounts for under half, and the others remain unexplained. From that table come the V and J calls and clone size; the DNA was used to work out D and trimming. The sample table holds about 89,000 clones, of which roughly 86% were seen once. The top ten constitute roughly 5.3% of the sample.

The data were taken from a study of identifying expanded T cells in peripheral blood (dated by TCRdb to the late 2010s). Background on the whole study: Technical replicates were generated by sequencing separate aliquots of the same genomic DNA pool, and four replicates were compared pairwise. Findings and caveats that apply to the study as a whole: Across all healthy-donor time intervals, the beta-binomial model significantly cut both the number of clones called differentially abundant and the false-positive rate. Between technical replicates the binomial model flagged about 1.2 differentially abundant clones, whereas over about 2 weeks the binomial model flagged about 15 and over four weeks 19 to 20. It was expected by the authors that biological variance in healthy repertoires might increase further over much longer intervals, such as months to years. In all healthy donors, the variance in clone template counts between samples taken roughly 14 days apart rose significantly as total template count increased.

According to the germline V gene (reference sequence), CDR1 reads SEHNR and CDR2 reads FQNEAQ. V is reduced by 5 bases and J by 0 bases, leaving a spacing of 8 bases between them. There are 14 amino acids in the CDR3, from cysteine to phenylalanine inclusive. The read is trimmed to its CDR3 DNA, 42 bases read in frame from base 1. During the collection period, no infections or other immune events were recorded for the healthy donors. Time-dependent variance in a beta-binomial model of T-cell clone differential abundance was calibrated using healthy-donor blood repertoires as a training cohort. The training cohort comprised roughly 10 healthy donors, 3 female and 7 male. On average the donors were approximately 43 years old, and their ages spanned roughly 25 to 70 years. Obtained from a commercial supplier, whole blood was collected from each healthy donor at three time points set around 14 days apart. For immunosequencing, genomic DNA was extracted from whole blood that had not been sorted.

Source material: blood. The chain uses TRBV7-9 and TRBJ1-5, with the D gene call left open. The TCR comes from a person aged 18 to 75 in good health. The CDR3 protein sequence reads: CASSPSGSNQPQHF. DNA sequence: TGTGCCAGCAGCCCAAGTGGTAGCAATCAGCCCCAGCATTTT.